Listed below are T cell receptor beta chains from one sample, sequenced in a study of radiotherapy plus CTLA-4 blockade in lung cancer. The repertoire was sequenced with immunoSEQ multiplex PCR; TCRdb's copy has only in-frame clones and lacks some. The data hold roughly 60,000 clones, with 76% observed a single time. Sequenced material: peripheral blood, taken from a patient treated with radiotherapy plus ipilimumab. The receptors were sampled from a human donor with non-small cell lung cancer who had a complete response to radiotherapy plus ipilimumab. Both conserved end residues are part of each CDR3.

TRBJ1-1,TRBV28,CATGGTGNTEAFF
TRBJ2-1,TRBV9,CASSVDDSGPFGDEQFF
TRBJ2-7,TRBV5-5,CASSLFAGGSYEQYF
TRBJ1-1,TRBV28,CASIGQMNTEAFF
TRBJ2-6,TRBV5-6,CASRISGANVLTF
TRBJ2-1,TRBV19,CASSIDGGGLYNEQFF
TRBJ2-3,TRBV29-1,CSVTQGPSTDTQYF
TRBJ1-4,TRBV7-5,CARSLETGTTNEKLFF
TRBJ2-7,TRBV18,CASSPFSLLAARTTSSYEQYF
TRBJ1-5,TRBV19,CASSTGTISNQPQHF
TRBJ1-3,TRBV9,CASSVNRFDTIYF
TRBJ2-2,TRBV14,CASSQDGPTGELFF
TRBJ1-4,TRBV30,CAWSVLRAANEKLFF
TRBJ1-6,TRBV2,CASSVAENSPLHF
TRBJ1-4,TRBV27,CASSLGTGAHEKLFF
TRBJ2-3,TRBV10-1,CASSEGFYTDTQYF
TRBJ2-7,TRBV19,CASSIASASSSYEQYF
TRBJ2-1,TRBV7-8,CASSSRTETYNEQFF
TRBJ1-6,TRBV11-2,CASSLQGQYNSPLHF
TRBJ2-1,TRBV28,CASTVYGTAYNEQFF
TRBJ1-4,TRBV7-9,CASSLNRGRSEKLFF
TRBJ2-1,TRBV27,CASSPQGRYNEQFF
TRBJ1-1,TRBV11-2,CASSKPGQRGETEAFF
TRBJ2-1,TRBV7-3,CASSLTGADPQFF
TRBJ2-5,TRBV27,CASSPRGLAGVETQYF
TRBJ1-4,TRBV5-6,CASSLGPTGVREKLFF
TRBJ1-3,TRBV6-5,CASSYSRGNTIYF
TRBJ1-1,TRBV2,CASSEIEGAPEAFF
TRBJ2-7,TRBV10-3,CAIRTGSAHEQYF
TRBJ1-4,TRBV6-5,CASRTFRRDEKLFF
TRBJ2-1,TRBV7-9,CASSLYGSGNSGEQFF
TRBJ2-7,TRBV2,CASAPLGHLYEQYF
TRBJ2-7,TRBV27,CASSGKRRDRVTYEQYF
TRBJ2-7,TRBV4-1,CASSQETRAGAEQYF
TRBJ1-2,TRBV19,CASSRGQGAYGYTF
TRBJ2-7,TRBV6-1,CASSEGYVWGDEQYF
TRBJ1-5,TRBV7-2,CASSPYRADQPQHF
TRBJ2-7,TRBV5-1,CASSLIPETGDEQYF
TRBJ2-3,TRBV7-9,CASSFGNGGTDTQYF
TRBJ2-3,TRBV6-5,CASSRTGVSTDTQYF
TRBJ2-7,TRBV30,CAWSPSLAGGAYEQYF
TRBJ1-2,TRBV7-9,CASITSYLGGGYTF
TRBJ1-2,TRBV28,CASTLGSGDYGYTF
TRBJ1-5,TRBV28,CASSFRGIVRAVPQHF
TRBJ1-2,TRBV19,CASSIVVQGNYGYTF
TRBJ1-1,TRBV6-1,CASRGAVTEAFF